The next 28 T cell receptor beta chains were all read from a single sample in a study of T cells after yellow fever vaccination. Each CDR3 protein is one row after TCRdb ran MiXCR on the 5' RACE reads. The top ten clones hold about half of a sample with approximately 12,000 distinct CDR3 sequences, 4.9% of them seen once. The specimen was PBMCs, either bulk or a sorted T-cell subset (CD4+, CD8+, memory, or dextramer-sorted; not recorded which), collected 45 days after the yellow fever booster vaccination. The receptors come from a man aged 30 to 39 who received the YFV17D yellow fever vaccine.

This clonotype was observed at least ten times. The chain uses TRBV12-3 or TRBV12-4 and TRBJ2-1; the match to TRBD1 covers 9 bases. The CDR3 sequence is 17 residues long. Trimming at V came to 0 bases and at J to 1 base, leaving 4 bases not matched to a gene. As DNA, the CDR3 is TGTGCCAGCAGTTTAGCCGTGACAGGGGGTTCCTACAATGAGCAGTTCTTC. This codes for CASSLAVTGGSYNEQFF.

This clonotype was seen at least ten times. This chain joins TRBV4-1 and TRBJ2-1; TRBD2 aligns across 14 bases. Germline-derived CDR1 and CDR2 are MGHRA and YSYEKL. The CDR3 length is 21 residues. Trimming removed 4 bases from V and 3 bases from J; junction bases left unmatched: 17. The CDR3 sequence is CASSPSPQRLAGGPGYNEQFF. The CDR3 region has the DNA TGCGCCAGCAGCCCTTCGCCCCAGAGACTAGCGGGAGGGCCGGGCTACAATGAGCAGTTCTTC.

By share of the sample, this clonotype is medium-sized. V is TRBV6-5 and J is TRBJ2-4; D possibly corresponds to TRBD1 (6 bases). The CDR3 loop spans 14 amino acids. CDR1 is MNHEY, CDR2 SVGAGI, per germline. Trimming left V 2 bases short and J 1 base short, with 6 bases between. The CDR3 DNA reads TGTGCCAGCAGTTACACAGGGGCCAAAAACATTCAGTACTTC. Protein sequence: CASSYTGAKNIQYF.

In this sample, this clonotype turned up many times. The chain employs TRBV5-1 and TRBJ2-1, with D unresolved. In germline, CDR1 is SGHRS, CDR2 YFSETQ. V lost 1 base to trimming and J lost 0 bases, with 11 bases between them. This CDR3 has 16 residues. The CDR3 sequence: CASSLSSLSSYNEQFF. CDR3 nucleotides: TGCGCCAGCAGCTTGTCCAGCCTGAGCTCCTACAATGAGCAGTTCTTC.

V and J are TRBV13 and TRBJ2-7; no firm D call. V was trimmed by 6 bases and J by 5 bases, leaving 14 bases between them. Germline lookup yields CDR1 PRHDT and CDR2 FYEKMQ (reference sequence). The CDR3 totals 13 residues. The CDR3 spells CASSFGPPNEQYF. DNA for the CDR3: TGTGCCAGCAGTTTCGGACCCCCCAACGAGCAGTACTTC.

This clonotype was found many times. The V and J genes are TRBV27 and TRBJ2-7; 10 bases line up with TRBD1. The CDR3 is 14 amino acids. V lost 6 bases to trimming and J lost 2 bases; unmatched junction nucleotides: 4. CDR1 and CDR2 from the germline V gene are MNHEY and SMNVEV (reference sequence). The CDR3 region is CASSRDRGPYEQYF. The CDR3 DNA sequence: TGTGCCAGCAGCAGGGACAGGGGTCCCTACGAGCAGTACTTC.

At least ten counts were recorded for this clonotype. The V call is TRBV20-1, the J call TRBJ2-5; possibly TRBD1 or TRBD2 for D (5 bases each). Trimming took 0 bases from V and 5 from J, leaving 19 bases between them. CDR1 and CDR2 from the germline V gene are DFQATT and SNEGSKA (reference sequence). The length of the CDR3 is 16 residues. The CDR3 loop reads CSARDGVKGTQETQYF. CDR3 nucleotides: TGCAGTGCTAGAGATGGAGTAAAGGGGACGCAGGAGACCCAGTACTTC.

This clonotype has at least ten counts. The chain combines TRBV12-3 or TRBV12-4 with TRBJ2-5; D possibly uses TRBD1 or TRBD2 (6 bases each). This CDR3 has 14 residues. Trimming stripped 4 bases from V and 7 bases from J, with 16 bases between. This CDR3 reads CASSSTIGGGTQYF. The CDR3 bases are TGTGCCAGCAGTTCTACCATCGGGGGCGGGACCCAGTACTTC.

This clonotype came up many times. The chain combines TRBV6-5 with TRBJ2-2; possible D gene TRBD2, 6 bases. CDR1 is MNHEY, CDR2 SVGAGI, per germline. V lost 0 bases, J lost 3 bases, and 14 bases lay in between. CDR3 length: 17 residues. CDR3 residues: CASSYSPSVRHTGELFF. For the CDR3, the DNA is TGTGCCAGCAGTTACTCCCCTAGCGTCCGACACACCGGGGAGCTGTTTTTT.

This clonotype was detected ten times or more. The chain links TRBV4-1 to TRBJ2-1; D might be TRBD1 (6 bases). CDR1 is MGHRA, CDR2 YSYEKL, per germline. Trimming left V 4 bases short and J 8 bases short, with 12 bases between. The length of the CDR3 is 13 residues. CDR3 coding DNA: TGCGCCAGCAGCCCACTACAGGGCTATGAGCAGTTCTTC. Residues: CASSPLQGYEQFF.

This clonotype was seen many times. The chain uses TRBV6-5 and TRBJ1-6, with D possibly being TRBD1 (5 bases). CDR3 length equals 17 residues. Germline V gives CDR1 MNHEY, CDR2 SVGAGI. Trimming pared 2 bases from V and 8 bases from J, leaving 19 bases between. CDR3 protein: CASSYRIPGPGDSPLHF. CDR3 sequence (DNA): TGTGCCAGCAGTTACCGGATCCCGGGGCCGGGGGATTCACCCCTCCACTTT.

This clonotype was observed at least ten times. V and J are TRBV6-1 and TRBJ2-7; D gene uncertain. Trimming took off 6 bases at V and 0 bases at J, with 15 bases between the two ends. Per the germline V gene, CDR1 is MNHNS and CDR2 is SASEGT. CDR3 length: 15 amino acids. The CDR3 is CASRETYDPSYEQYF. CDR3 DNA sequence: TGTGCCAGCAGAGAAACCTATGACCCCTCCTACGAGCAGTACTTC.

This clonotype was found many times. J is TRBJ2-7 and V is TRBV11-1; 11 nucleotides align to TRBD2. Germline V gene data show CDR1 as SGHAT and CDR2 as FQDESV (reference sequence). V gave up 2 bases and J gave up 2 bases; unmatched junction bases: 11. The CDR3 has 18 amino acids. This CDR3 reads CASSLRPPASGRTYEQYF. The CDR3, as DNA: TGTGCCAGCAGCTTACGTCCCCCCGCTAGCGGGAGGACCTACGAGCAGTACTTC.

A single count supports this clonotype. This may be a read error: a much more frequent sequence differs by one nucleotide. The J gene is TRBJ2-7, the V gene TRBV18, with a weak D call TRBD1 (6 bases). Per germline, CDR1 KGHSH and CDR2 LQKENI. This CDR3 has 11 residues. The CDR3 sequence is CDSSPGDEQYF. The CDR3, as DNA: TGTGACAGCTCACCAGGGGACGAGCAGTACTTC.

This clonotype has a count of ten or more. The genes are TRBV29-1 and TRBJ2-1; D uncertain. Trimming shortened V by 4 bases and J by 7 bases, and 11 bases separated the two germline ends. The length of the CDR3 is 12 residues. Germline CDR1 SQVTM, CDR2 ANQGSEA. The CDR3 protein is CSVVSPGNEQFF. CDR3 DNA: TGCAGCGTTGTCTCCCCTGGGAATGAGCAGTTCTTC.

Many counts were recorded for this clonotype. The chain joins TRBV5-5 to TRBJ2-4; TRBD2 agrees at 14 bases. The V gene's germline CDR1 is SGHKS and CDR2 YYEKEE (reference sequence). CDR3 length: 15 amino acids. After removal of 4 bases from V and 8 bases from J, the junction contained 5 bases not matched to a gene. The CDR3 DNA sequence: TGTGCCAGCAGCCAGACTAGCGGGAGGGCTGACATTCAGTACTTC. Translation gives CASSQTSGRADIQYF. Full variable domain (outside the CDR3, taken from reference TRBV5-5 and TRBJ2-4): DAGVTQSPTHLIKTRGQQVTLRCSPISGHKSVSWYQQVLGQGPQFIFQYYEKEERGRGNFPDRFSARQFPNYSSELNVNALLLGDSALYLCASSQTSGRADIQYFGAGTRLSVL.

This clonotype was counted many times. This sequence joins TRBV10-3 and TRBJ2-5; the D gene is possibly TRBD1 (6 bases). CDR3 size: 15 residues. The ends were cut back, 11 bases at V and 5 bases at J, with 24 bases in the middle. Per the germline V gene, CDR1 is ENHRY and CDR2 is SYGVKD. The CDR3 DNA follows: TGTGCCGTCCAGGGGTGGGCTAATCGTAAGGAGACCCAGTACTTC. This encodes CAVQGWANRKETQYF.

This clonotype was observed many times. The rearrangement uses TRBV20-1 and TRBJ1-2; no reliable D call. V was pared by 0 bases and J by 4 bases, with 9 bases between. Germline V gene data show CDR1 as DFQATT and CDR2 as SNEGSKA (reference sequence). CDR3 length equals 13 residues. The CDR3 is CSARDLRSYGYTF. Written as DNA, the CDR3 is TGCAGTGCTAGAGACCTGAGGAGCTATGGCTACACCTTC.

This clonotype was recorded at least ten times. The rearrangement joins TRBV12-3 or TRBV12-4 to TRBJ2-4; TRBD2 might be the D (5 bases). The CDR3 contains 14 residues. The ends were cut back, 7 bases at V and 1 base at J, with 11 bases in the middle. This CDR3 reads CASTFGGAKNIQYF. CDR3 bases: TGTGCCAGCACTTTTGGCGGGGCCAAAAACATTCAGTACTTC.

The table lists this clonotype with many counts. The J gene is TRBJ2-1, the V gene TRBV6-2 or TRBV6-3, with D possibly matching TRBD2 (5 bases). From germline, CDR1 is MNHEY and CDR2 SVGEGT. Trimming left V 10 bases short and J 2 bases short, with 18 bases between. This CDR3 is 15 amino acids long. The CDR3 nucleotides read TGTGCCACCCAACCAAGGACTCCCCCCTACAATGAGCAGTTCTTC. Its protein is CATQPRTPPYNEQFF.

This clonotype was counted at least ten times. The rearrangement uses TRBV29-1 and TRBJ2-3, with D hard to call. V lost 8 bases, J lost 4 bases, and 7 bases lay in between. Germline V lookup: CDR1 SQVTM, CDR2 ANQGSEA. The CDR3 contains 10 residues. For the CDR3, the DNA is TGCAGCTCTCACGCAGATACGCAGTATTTT. Its protein is CSSHADTQYF.

This clonotype was seen many times. This chain uses TRBV6-5 with TRBJ2-2; D is undetermined. CDR3 length equals 14 residues. Germline V gene sequence: CDR1 MNHEY, CDR2 SVGAGI. With 2 bases removed from V and 2 bases from J, the gap between germline ends came to 6 bases. In DNA form, the CDR3 reads TGTGCCAGCAGTTACGGAGAAAACACCGGGGAGCTGTTTTTT. The encoded protein is CASSYGENTGELFF.

This clonotype was recorded many times. The V and J genes are TRBV20-1 and TRBJ1-5; tentatively, D is TRBD1 (6 bases). The CDR3 runs 14 residues. Trimming left V 1 base short and J 6 bases short, with 13 bases between. Germline CDR1 DFQATT, CDR2 SNEGSKA (reference sequence). In DNA form, the CDR3 reads TGCAGTGCTAGAGGGCCAGGGGTGGGTCAGCCCCAGCATTTT. Amino acid sequence: CSARGPGVGQPQHF.

In its sample, this clonotype was seen many times. The rearrangement uses TRBV18 and TRBJ1-4; D is unclear. The CDR3 has 13 residues. The V end lost 4 bases, the J end lost 10 bases, and 13 bases lay between the germline ends. Germline CDR1 is KGHSH and CDR2 is LQKENI. The CDR3 reads CASSLADRGKLFF. The CDR3 region has the DNA TGTGCCAGCTCACTGGCGGACCGAGGAAAACTGTTTTTT.

This clonotype showed up many times. This chain connects TRBV7-6 to TRBJ2-6; tentatively, D is TRBD2 (7 bases). Trimming cost V 1 base and J 0 bases, with 13 bases left between them. This CDR3 has 18 residues. Germline CDR1 SGHVS, CDR2 FNYEAQ. The CDR3 loop reads CASSLGGGAISGANVLTF. In DNA, the CDR3 is TGTGCCAGCAGCTTAGGGGGGGGGGCTATCTCTGGGGCCAACGTCCTGACTTTC.

This clonotype was seen at least ten times. The chain joins TRBV7-2 to TRBJ2-5; D is possibly TRBD1 or TRBD2 (5 bases each). CDR1 and CDR2 (germline): SGHTA, FQGNSA. The CDR3 sequence is 14 residues long. With 6 bases removed from V and 2 bases from J, the gap between germline ends came to 13 bases. CDR3 loop: CASSTPGRQETQYF. The CDR3 nucleotides are TGTGCCAGCAGTACGCCGGGGCGGCAAGAGACCCAGTACTTC.

This clonotype was observed many times. The chain employs TRBV7-8 and TRBJ2-3, with TRBD1 identical over 7 bases. V dropped 0 bases and J dropped 5; count of bases not matched to a gene: 5. Germline V gene lookup returns CDR1 SGHVS and CDR2 FQNEAQ. This CDR3 spans 15 amino acids. CDR3 DNA: TGTGCCAGCAGCTTAGCGACAGGGTTCGAAGATACGCAGTATTTT. Translation: CASSLATGFEDTQYF.

This clonotype appeared many times. The genes are TRBV5-6 and TRBJ1-5, with a tentative D call TRBD1 (5 bases). Germline-derived CDR1 and CDR2 are SGHDT and YYEEEE. The CDR3 consists of 14 residues. The V end lost 0 bases, the J end lost 3 bases, and 7 bases lay between the germline ends. The CDR3 nucleotides read TGTGCCAGCAGCTTGGGACAGTACAATCAGCCCCAGCATTTT. Residues: CASSLGQYNQPQHF.